One and the same sample provided the 3 T cell receptor beta chains below, sequenced in a study of T cell responses to AZD1222 COVID-19 vaccine (dated by TCRdb to the early 2020s). The time point label on this specimen signifies: baseline before first vaccination. Library prep was done by the immunoSEQ multiplex PCR assay. In TCRdb, the immuneACCESS table is reduced to in-frame sequences with V and J assigned. These tables do not hold every clone; where another copy was compared, an unresolved V gene accounts for under half, and the others remain unexplained. The table for this sample lists roughly 250,000 clones; 93% of them were counted only once. 0.5% to 0.65% of the sample lies in the top ten. The sample consisted of peripheral blood, taken on day 0 of AZD1222 vaccination. The receptor set was obtained from an adult in good health.

The chain uses TRBV3-1 (or the pseudogene TRBV3-2) and TRBJ1-3; no reliable D call. Deletions cut 4 bases from V and 3 bases from J, with 16 bases between. CDR3 length equals 16 residues. In germline, CDR1 is LGHDT, CDR2 YNNKEL (reference sequence). The CDR3 DNA reads TGTGCCAGCAGCCCGGGGTGGGGAGTGGATGGAAACACCATATATTTT. Translated: CASSPGWGVDGNTIYF.

In regard to this clone: The sample holds other DNA sequences that translate to the same CDR3. V gene TRBV28 combines with J gene TRBJ2-5, with 14 bases aligning to TRBD2. J gave up 5 bases and V 3 bases, and 2 bases lay outside the gene matches. The length of the CDR3 is 15 residues. The germline V gene has CDR1 MDHEN and CDR2 SYDVKM. CDR3 sequence (DNA): TGTGCCAGCAGTTTGGGACTAGCGGGAGCGGAGACCCAGTACTTC. Translation gives CASSLGLAGAETQYF.

The rearrangement links TRBV28 to TRBJ1-1; no definite D call. V lost 10 bases to trimming and J lost 0 bases, with 9 bases between them. Germline-derived CDR1 and CDR2 are MDHEN and SYDVKM. The CDR3 length is 12 residues. The chain's CDR3 is CATLIMNTEAFF. The CDR3 DNA sequence: TGTGCCACCCTGATCATGAACACTGAAGCTTTCTTT.